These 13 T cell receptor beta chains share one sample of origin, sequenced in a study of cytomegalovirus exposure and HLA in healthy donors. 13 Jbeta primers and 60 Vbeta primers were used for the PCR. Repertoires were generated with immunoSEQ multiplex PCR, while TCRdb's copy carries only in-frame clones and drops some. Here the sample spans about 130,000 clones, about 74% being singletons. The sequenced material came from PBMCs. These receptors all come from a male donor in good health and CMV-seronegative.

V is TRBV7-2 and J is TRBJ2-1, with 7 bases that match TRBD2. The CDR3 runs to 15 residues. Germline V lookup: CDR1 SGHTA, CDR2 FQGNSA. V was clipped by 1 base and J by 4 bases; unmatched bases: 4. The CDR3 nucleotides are TGTGCCAGCAGCTTAGGTGCAGCGGGGTACAATGAGCAGTTCTTC. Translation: CASSLGAAGYNEQFF.

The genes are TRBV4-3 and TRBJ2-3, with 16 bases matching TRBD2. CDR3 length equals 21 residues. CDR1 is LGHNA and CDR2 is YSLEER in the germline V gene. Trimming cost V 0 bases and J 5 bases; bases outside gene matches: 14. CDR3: CASSQDLGTSGRADSIDTQYF. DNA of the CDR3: TGCGCCAGCAGCCAAGACCTCGGGACTAGCGGGAGGGCCGATTCAATAGATACGCAGTATTTT.

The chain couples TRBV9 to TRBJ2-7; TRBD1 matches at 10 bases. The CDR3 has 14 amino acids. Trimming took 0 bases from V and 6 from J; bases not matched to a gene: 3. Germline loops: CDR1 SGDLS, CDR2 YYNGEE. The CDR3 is CASSVGQGAGEQYF. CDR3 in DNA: TGTGCCAGCAGCGTAGGACAGGGGGCCGGCGAGCAGTACTTC.

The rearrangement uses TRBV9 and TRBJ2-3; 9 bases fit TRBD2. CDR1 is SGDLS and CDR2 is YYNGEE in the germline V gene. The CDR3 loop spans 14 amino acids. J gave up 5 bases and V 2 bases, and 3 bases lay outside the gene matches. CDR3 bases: TGTGCCAGCAGCGTGCGGCGGGGGGGAGATACGCAGTATTTT. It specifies CASSVRRGGDTQYF.

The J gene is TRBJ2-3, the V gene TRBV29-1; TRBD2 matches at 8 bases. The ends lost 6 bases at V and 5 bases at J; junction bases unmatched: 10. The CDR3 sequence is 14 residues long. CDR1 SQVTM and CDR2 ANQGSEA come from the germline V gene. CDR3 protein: CSVAGTRSGDTQYF. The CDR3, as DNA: TGCAGCGTCGCCGGGACTAGGTCTGGAGATACGCAGTATTTT.

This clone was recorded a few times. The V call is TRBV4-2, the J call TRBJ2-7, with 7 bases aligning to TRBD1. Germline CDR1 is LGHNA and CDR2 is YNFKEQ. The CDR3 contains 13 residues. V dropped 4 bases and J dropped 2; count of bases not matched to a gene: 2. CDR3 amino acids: CASSLDRAYEQYF. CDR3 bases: TGTGCCAGCAGCCTAGACAGGGCCTACGAGCAGTACTTC.

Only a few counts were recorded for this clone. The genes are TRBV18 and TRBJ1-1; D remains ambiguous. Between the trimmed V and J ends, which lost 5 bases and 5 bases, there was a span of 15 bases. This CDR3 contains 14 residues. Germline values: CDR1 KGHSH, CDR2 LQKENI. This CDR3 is CASSTNQVVTEAFF. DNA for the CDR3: TGTGCCAGCTCAACAAATCAGGTGGTGACTGAAGCTTTCTTT.

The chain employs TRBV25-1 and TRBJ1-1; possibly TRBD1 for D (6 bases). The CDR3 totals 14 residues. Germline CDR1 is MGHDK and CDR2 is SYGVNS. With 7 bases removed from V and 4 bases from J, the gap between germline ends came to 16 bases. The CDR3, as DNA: TGTGCCAGCACCCTGGGGGGGGCAAGCACTGAAGCTTTCTTT. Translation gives CASTLGGASTEAFF.

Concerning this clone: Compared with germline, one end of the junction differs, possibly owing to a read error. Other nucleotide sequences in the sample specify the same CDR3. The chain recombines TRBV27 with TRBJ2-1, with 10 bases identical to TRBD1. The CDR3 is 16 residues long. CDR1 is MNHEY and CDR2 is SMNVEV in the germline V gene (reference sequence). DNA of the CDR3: TGTGCCAGCAGAAACACCGGGACAGGGGCCTGGAATGAACAGTTCTTC. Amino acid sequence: CASRNTGTGAWNEQFF.

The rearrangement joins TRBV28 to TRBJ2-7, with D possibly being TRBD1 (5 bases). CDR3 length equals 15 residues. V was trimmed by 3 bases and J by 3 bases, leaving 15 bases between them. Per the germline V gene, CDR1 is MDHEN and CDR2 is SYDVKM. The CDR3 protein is CASSFWHRQNYEQYF. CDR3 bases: TGTGCCAGCAGTTTTTGGCACAGGCAGAACTACGAGCAGTACTTC.

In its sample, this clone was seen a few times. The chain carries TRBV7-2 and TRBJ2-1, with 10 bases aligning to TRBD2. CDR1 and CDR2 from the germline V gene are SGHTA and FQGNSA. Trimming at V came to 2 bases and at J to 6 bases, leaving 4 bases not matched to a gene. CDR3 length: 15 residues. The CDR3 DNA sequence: TGTGCCAGCAGCTTAACCCTAGCGGGAGCCAATGAGCAGTTCTTC. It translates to CASSLTLAGANEQFF. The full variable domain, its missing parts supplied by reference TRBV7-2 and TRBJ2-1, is GAGVSQSPSNKVTEKGKDVELRCDPISGHTALYWYRQSLGQGLEFLIYFQGNSAPDKSGLPSDRFSAERTGGSVSTLTIQRTQQEDSAVYLCASSLTLAGANEQFFGPGTRLTVL.

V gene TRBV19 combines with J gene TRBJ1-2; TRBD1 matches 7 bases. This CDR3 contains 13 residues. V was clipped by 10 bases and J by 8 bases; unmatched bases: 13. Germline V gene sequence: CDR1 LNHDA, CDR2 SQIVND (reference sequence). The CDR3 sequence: CATSIGGGGGYTF. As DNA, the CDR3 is TGTGCCACCTCAATCGGAGGGGGCGGGGGCTACACCTTC.

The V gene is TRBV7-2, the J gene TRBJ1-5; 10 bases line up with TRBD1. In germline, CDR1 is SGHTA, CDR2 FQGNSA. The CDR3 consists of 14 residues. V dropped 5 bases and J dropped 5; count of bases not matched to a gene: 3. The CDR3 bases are TGTGCCAGCAGCCTCGACAGGGGGCATCAGCCCCAGCATTTT. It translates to CASSLDRGHQPQHF.